This entry describes one T cell receptor beta chain. Some clones are missing from TCRdb's copy, which holds only in-frame ones; the method was immunoSEQ multiplex PCR. The sample records around 130,000 clones, roughly 92% being singletons. V was clipped by 4 bases and J by 5 bases, with 8 bases between them. The CDR3 is made up of 12 amino acids. Germline CDR1 SEHNR, CDR2 FQNEAQ (reference sequence). This sample is part of a study of T cell responses to AZD1222 COVID-19 vaccine. This receptor was identified in an adult in good health. Source: peripheral blood, taken on day 0 of AZD1222 vaccination. The chain has TRBV7-9 and TRBJ1-1; D is ambiguous. CDR3 loop: CASSSGGTEAFF. CDR3 DNA: TGTGCCAGCAGCTCGGGAGGGACTGAAGCTTTCTTT.